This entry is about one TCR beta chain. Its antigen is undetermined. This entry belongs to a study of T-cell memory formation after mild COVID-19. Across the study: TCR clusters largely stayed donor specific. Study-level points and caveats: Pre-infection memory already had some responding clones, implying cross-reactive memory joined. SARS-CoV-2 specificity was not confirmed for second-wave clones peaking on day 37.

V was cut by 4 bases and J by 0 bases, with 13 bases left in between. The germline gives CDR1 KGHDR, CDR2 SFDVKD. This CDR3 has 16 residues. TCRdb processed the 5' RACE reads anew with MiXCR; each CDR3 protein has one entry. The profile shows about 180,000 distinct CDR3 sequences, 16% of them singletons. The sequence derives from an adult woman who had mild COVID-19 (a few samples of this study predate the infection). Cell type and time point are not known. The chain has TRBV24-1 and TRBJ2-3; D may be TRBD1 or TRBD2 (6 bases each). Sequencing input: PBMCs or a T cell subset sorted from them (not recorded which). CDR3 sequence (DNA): TGTGCCACCAGTGAACCGGGGGCAGACAGCACAGATACGCAGTATTTT. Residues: CATSEPGADSTDTQYF.